This TCR beta chain was profiled in a study of blood T cell repertoires in COVID-19. This CDR3 is 16 amino acids long. Per the germline V gene, CDR1 is LNHDA and CDR2 is SQIVND (reference sequence). Deletions cut 8 bases from V and 4 bases from J, with 21 bases between. TCRdb's table, derived via immunoSEQ multiplex PCR, lists solely in-frame clones and lacks some. The sample has under 300,000 clones; approximately 85% are singletons. Sequenced material: PBMCs or T cells enriched from blood (not recorded which). The TCR sequence derives from a woman aged 45-65 years who had recovered from COVID-19. The chain is built from TRBV19 and TRBJ1-5; D not certain. CDR3 sequence (DNA): TGTGCCAGTCCTCGGCTGGGAGGGTTTATTAATCAGCCCCAGCATTTT. This translates into CASPRLGGFINQPQHF.